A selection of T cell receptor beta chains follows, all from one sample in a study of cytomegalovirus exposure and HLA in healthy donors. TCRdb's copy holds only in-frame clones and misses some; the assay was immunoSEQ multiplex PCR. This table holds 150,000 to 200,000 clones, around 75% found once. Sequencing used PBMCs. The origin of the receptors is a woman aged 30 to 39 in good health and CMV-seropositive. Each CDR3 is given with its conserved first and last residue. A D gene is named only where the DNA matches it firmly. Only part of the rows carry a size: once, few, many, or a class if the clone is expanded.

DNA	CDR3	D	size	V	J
TGTGCCAGCAGCGTACCGACTAGCGGGGGCCGCTACGAGCAGTACTTC	CASSVPTSGGRYEQYF	TRBD2	.	TRBV7-2	TRBJ2-7
TGTGCCAGCAGCTTGGTGGACCGGGGAGAGCAGTACTTC	CASSLVDRGEQYF	.	.	TRBV11-2	TRBJ2-7
TGTGCCAGCAGTGCGGACAATGAGCAGTTCTTC	CASSADNEQFF	.	.	TRBV2	TRBJ2-1
TGCGCCAGCTGGGCTTCACCGAACAGGGATACGCAGTATTTT	CASWASPNRDTQYF	.	few	TRBV5-1	TRBJ2-3
TGTGCCAGCGGTGAAGAAACTGAAGCTAACTATGGCTACACCTTC	CASGEETEANYGYTF	.	.	TRBV6-1	TRBJ1-2
TGTGCCACCAGCAGAGATCTAGGACAGGGCTCTGGGGCCAACGTCCTGACTTTC	CATSRDLGQGSGANVLTF	TRBD1	.	TRBV15	TRBJ2-6
TGTGCCAGCAGTCCCGTAGCGAGTCGGTCCTACAATGAGCAGTTCTTC	CASSPVASRSYNEQFF	.	.	TRBV28	TRBJ2-1
TGTGCCAGCAGTACGGACAGGGATTATGGCTACACCTTC	CASSTDRDYGYTF	TRBD1	.	TRBV6-5	TRBJ1-2
TGTGCCAGCAGCTTGGCCTGGAGCTCCTACGAGCAGTACTTC	CASSLAWSSYEQYF	.	once	TRBV5-5	TRBJ2-7
TGTGCCAGCAGACCGGGGAGGGGAAACACTGAAGCTTTCTTT	CASRPGRGNTEAFF	.	.	TRBV27	TRBJ1-1
TGCGCCAGCATGTTGTCGCTGAGCGGGAGTATTTACGAGCAGTACTTC	CASMLSLSGSIYEQYF	TRBD2	.	TRBV4-1	TRBJ2-7
TGTGCCAGCCGGCGGGGTGGGCAGAGGCGCCCCCAAGAGACCCAGTACTTC	CASRRGGQRRPQETQYF	.	.	TRBV5-6	TRBJ2-5
TGTGCCACCAACCCGGGACACCTGAACACTGAAGCTTTCTTT	CATNPGHLNTEAFF	.	.	TRBV15	TRBJ1-1
TGTGCCAGCTCATCGGAGGGACAGGCAACTAATGAAAAACTGTTTTTT	CASSSEGQATNEKLFF	TRBD1	.	TRBV18	TRBJ1-4
TGTGCCAGCAGTCGGGGGGGCCCGGGACCCTCCTACGAGCAGTACTTC	CASSRGGPGPSYEQYF	TRBD2	.	TRBV5-4	TRBJ2-7
TGTGCCAGCAGCCCCAGTGACAGGGCTGAAGCTTTCTTT	CASSPSDRAEAFF	TRBD1	.	TRBV7-8	TRBJ1-1
TGTGCCAGCAGCTTGGGTTCCGGGACAAATCAGCCCCAGCATTTT	CASSLGSGTNQPQHF	.	.	TRBV7-9	TRBJ1-5
TGTGCCAGCACTCTTGGTGGCGGTTCGAACACTGAAGCTTTCTTT	CASTLGGGSNTEAFF	.	.	TRBV6-6	TRBJ1-1
TGTGCCACCAGCGGCGGACAGGGGGCTTACGAGCAGTACTTC	CATSGGQGAYEQYF	TRBD1	few	TRBV15	TRBJ2-7
TGCAGCGCAGGGTCGGCGGGGGGATCCTACAATGAGCAGTTCTTC	CSAGSAGGSYNEQFF	TRBD2	.	TRBV29-1	TRBJ2-1
TGCGCCAGCAGCCAAGAAGGTCGCCCAGGGGGAAACACCATATATTTT	CASSQEGRPGGNTIYF	.	.	TRBV4-3	TRBJ1-3
TGTGCCAGCAGCTTGGCGAGGAACGAGCAGTACTTC	CASSLARNEQYF	.	.	TRBV7-9	TRBJ2-7
TGTGCCAGCAGCTTAGGGGAACAGGGGTTAGGTGGCTACACCTTC	CASSLGEQGLGGYTF	TRBD1	.	TRBV13	TRBJ1-2
TGCGCCAGCAGCCCGGACGGGGAATATGGCTACACCTTC	CASSPDGEYGYTF	.	.	TRBV5-1	TRBJ1-2
TGTGCCAGCAGTGAACAGAGGGGGTCCTACAATGAGCAGTTCTTC	CASSEQRGSYNEQFF	.	.	TRBV2	TRBJ2-1
TGTGCCAGCAGCCCCGGGACAGAGGGAGTAGACGGGGAGCTGTTTTTT	CASSPGTEGVDGELFF	TRBD1	.	TRBV25-1	TRBJ2-2
TGTGCCAGCAAGGAAGCGGGAGTGGATACGCAGTATTTT	CASKEAGVDTQYF	TRBD2	.	TRBV6-5	TRBJ2-3
TGTGCCAGCAGGTACAGGGTGGTTAGCAATCAGCCCCAGCATTTT	CASRYRVVSNQPQHF	.	.	TRBV6-1	TRBJ1-5
TGTGCCAGCAGTGAGGACACCGGAATCTATGGCTACACCTTC	CASSEDTGIYGYTF	.	.	TRBV2	TRBJ1-2
TGTGCCAGCTCACCCGGGACAGACTCCTACGAGCAGTACTTC	CASSPGTDSYEQYF	TRBD1	.	TRBV18	TRBJ2-7
TGTGCCAGTTTCAGGGGCGGGAACACTGAAGCTTTCTTT	CASFRGGNTEAFF	.	.	TRBV19	TRBJ1-1
TGTGCCAGCAGTGAAGGCAGAGGTAGACAGTCCAATGAGCAGTTCTTC	CASSEGRGRQSNEQFF	.	.	TRBV6-1	TRBJ2-1
TGTGCCAGCAGCTTGGGAAACAGGGGAGCAAACTATGGCTACACCTTC	CASSLGNRGANYGYTF	TRBD1	.	TRBV5-4	TRBJ1-2
TGCGCCAGCAGCCAAGGACTTATTGTGGAGACCCAGTACTTC	CASSQGLIVETQYF	.	few	TRBV4-1	TRBJ2-5
TGTGCCAGCAGCCTGCTTACATGGGAAAAACTGTTTTTT	CASSLLTWEKLFF	.	once	TRBV4-2	TRBJ1-4
TGTGCCAGCAGTTTCTCGCCGGGACATTCCCCCGGCTATGGCTACACCTTC	CASSFSPGHSPGYGYTF	.	.	TRBV28	TRBJ1-2
TGTGCCAGTAGTATGGAGAGAACCCTTCAGCCCCAGCATTTT	CASSMERTLQPQHF	.	.	TRBV19	TRBJ1-5
TGTGCCAGCAGCTTGGCGACTGCTAGCTCCTATAATTCACCCCTCCACTTT	CASSLATASSYNSPLHF	.	.	TRBV5-6	TRBJ1-6
TGTGCCAGCAGTCCTGCCCGAGGGTCCGATAATTCACCCCTCCACTTT	CASSPARGSDNSPLHF	.	.	TRBV7-8	TRBJ1-6
TGTGCCAGCAGCCCCCAGGTCGGAGGCACCAATGAGCAGTTCTTC	CASSPQVGGTNEQFF	.	.	TRBV9	TRBJ2-1
TGTGCCAGCAGTTTTCTCGGGGGGACACTTGAAGCTTTCTTT	CASSFLGGTLEAFF	.	.	TRBV27	TRBJ1-1
TGCAGCGCCACAGGGGCTGCCGCGACTTGGTCCTATGAAGCTTTCTTT	CSATGAAATWSYEAFF	TRBD1	.	TRBV29-1	TRBJ1-1
TGTGCCAGCAGCTCCCAGCGGTACCAAGAGACCCAGTACTTC	CASSSQRYQETQYF	.	.	TRBV7-9	TRBJ2-5
TGTTCCAGCAGCCCCTGGAGGTCAGGTGATGAAAAACTGTTTTTT	CSSSPWRSGDEKLFF	.	.	TRBV7-9	TRBJ1-4
TGTTCCAGCAGCCACTCACAGGGGGGCACTGAAGCTTTCTTT	CSSSHSQGGTEAFF	TRBD1	.	TRBV7-9	TRBJ1-1
TGTGCCAGCAGCTTATACAGCGGTAGCAATCAGCCCCAGCATTTT	CASSLYSGSNQPQHF	.	.	TRBV7-6	TRBJ1-5
TGTGCCAGCAGCGGACAGACGAACACCGGGGAGCTGTTTTTT	CASSGQTNTGELFF	.	.	TRBV7-9	TRBJ2-2